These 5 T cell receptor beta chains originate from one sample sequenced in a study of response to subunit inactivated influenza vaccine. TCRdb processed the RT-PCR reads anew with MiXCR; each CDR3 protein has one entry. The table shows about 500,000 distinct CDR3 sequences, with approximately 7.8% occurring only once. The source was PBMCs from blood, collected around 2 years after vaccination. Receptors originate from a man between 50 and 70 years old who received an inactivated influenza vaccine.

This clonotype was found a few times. The CDR3: CASSSTGDSTDTQYF. The DNA of the CDR3 is TGTGCCAGCAGTTCGACAGGGGATAGCACAGATACGCAGTATTTT. The J gene is TRBJ2-3, the V gene TRBV6-5, with 8 nucleotides matching TRBD1. The ends lost 4 bases at V and 0 bases at J; junction bases unmatched: 3. The CDR3 contains 15 residues. The germline V gene has CDR1 MNHEY and CDR2 SVGAGI.

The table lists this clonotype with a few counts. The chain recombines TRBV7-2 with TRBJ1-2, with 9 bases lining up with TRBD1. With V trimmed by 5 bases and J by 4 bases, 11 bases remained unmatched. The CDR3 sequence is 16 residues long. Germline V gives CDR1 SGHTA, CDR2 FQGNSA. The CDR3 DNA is TGTGCCAGCAGCACCAACAGGGGGCGAAATATCTATGGCTACACCTTC. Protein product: CASSTNRGRNIYGYTF.

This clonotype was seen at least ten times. Written as DNA, the CDR3 is TGCAGTGCTCCCCGGGAGGGAGGGACCGGGGAGCTGTTTTTT. Its protein product is CSAPREGGTGELFF. The chain has TRBV20-1 and TRBJ2-2; the match to TRBD2 covers 8 bases. The germline V gene encodes CDR1 DFQATT and CDR2 SNEGSKA (reference sequence). The CDR3 spans 14 residues. Trimming cost V 5 bases and J 5 bases; bases outside gene matches: 7.

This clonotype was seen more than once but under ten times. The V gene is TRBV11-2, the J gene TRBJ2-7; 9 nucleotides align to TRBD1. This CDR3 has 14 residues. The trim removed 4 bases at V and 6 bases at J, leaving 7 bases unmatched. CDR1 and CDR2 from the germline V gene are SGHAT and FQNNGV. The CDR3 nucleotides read TGTGCCAGCAGCTCCCTGGGACAGGGCGGCGAGCAGTACTTC. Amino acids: CASSSLGQGGEQYF.

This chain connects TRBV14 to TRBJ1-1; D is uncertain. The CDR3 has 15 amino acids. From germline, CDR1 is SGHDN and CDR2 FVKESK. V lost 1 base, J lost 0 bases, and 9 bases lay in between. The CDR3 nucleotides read TGTGCCAGCAGCCAAGGGGTTAGGATGAACACTGAAGCTTTCTTT. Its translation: CASSQGVRMNTEAFF.